This TCR beta chain was found in a study of cytomegalovirus exposure and HLA in healthy donors. General study results and limits: Reports showed the classifier diagnosing cytomegalovirus status with high specificity and sensitivity. Another analysis was done later, and it associated more than 15,000 TCR beta sequences with HLA alleles at 0.05 false discovery rate.

The V and J ends lost 5 bases and 4 bases respectively, with 29 bases between them. The CDR3 runs 20 residues. From germline, CDR1 is MDHEN and CDR2 SYDVKM. Concerning this clone itself: Its antigen is not identified.

The PCR employed 60 Vbeta primers together with 13 Jbeta primers. Clones were sequenced by immunoSEQ multiplex PCR, and TCRdb holds only the in-frame ones, with some missing. Of around 180,000 clones detected, 85% appear once; the ten largest clones hold 1%. Sequences were obtained from PBMCs. The rearrangement uses TRBV28 and TRBJ1-4; the D gene is possibly TRBD1 (6 bases). The TCR comes from a boy aged 2 to 10 in good health and CMV-seronegative. CDR3 sequence: CASSLADAGALPLNNEKLFF. Written as DNA, the CDR3 is TGTGCCAGCAGTCTGGCTGATGCGGGGGCACTCCCCCTCAATAATGAAAAACTGTTTTTT.